The 4 T cell receptor beta chains below all came from one sample that was sequenced in a study of T cell responses to AZD1222 COVID-19 vaccine (dated by TCRdb to about 2021). The library was prepared using the immunoSEQ multiplex PCR assay. Held by TCRdb, this immuneACCESS table contains in-frame sequences only and omits some clones. Under half of the omission traces to an unresolved V gene where checked; the cause of the rest is unknown. Counted in this sample were roughly 80,000 clones; about 92% of them appeared once. The top ten constitute more than 4% of the sample. In light of the paper, this sample's time point label describes: baseline before first vaccination. Here the sequenced sample was peripheral blood, taken on day 0 of AZD1222 vaccination. These receptors all stem from an adult in good health.

The chain has TRBV3-1 (or the pseudogene TRBV3-2) and TRBJ1-3, with D unclear. The CDR3 runs 16 residues. The germline gives CDR1 LGHDT, CDR2 YNNKEL (reference sequence). V was pared by 4 bases and J by 5 bases, with 18 bases between. The CDR3 protein is CASSLTSEGVRNTIYF. CDR3 DNA: TGTGCCAGCAGCCTCACATCGGAGGGTGTAAGAAACACCATATATTTT.

The chain links TRBV6-5 to TRBJ2-7, with 8 bases identical to TRBD2. Germline V gene data show CDR1 as MNHEY and CDR2 as SVGAGI. V shed 4 bases, J shed 10 bases, and the junction held 18 bases outside the gene matches. CDR3 length: 16 amino acids. CDR3 sequence: CASSFNPGGLRRSQYF. The CDR3, as DNA: TGTGCCAGCAGTTTCAATCCGGGAGGGCTACGCAGGAGTCAGTACTTC.

The CDR3 sequence is CASSLNPQGHISGNTIYF. CDR3 bases: TGTGCCAGCAGCTTAAATCCGCAGGGGCATATCTCTGGAAACACCATATATTTT. The chain is built from TRBV7-3 and TRBJ1-3, with D tentatively TRBD1 (6 bases). Germline lookup yields CDR1 SGHTA and CDR2 FQGTGA. Trimming removed 1 base at V and 0 bases at J, with 16 bases between. This CDR3 comprises 18 residues. The full variable domain, rest sourced from reference TRBV7-3 and TRBJ1-3, is GAGVSQTPSNKVTEKGKYVELRCDPISGHTALYWYRQSLGQGPEFLIYFQGTGAADDSGLPNDRFFAVRPEGSVSTLKIQRTERGDSAVYLCASSLNPQGHISGNTIYFGEGSWLTVV.

The sample holds one count of this clone. The gene calls are TRBV24-1 and TRBJ1-2; D is unclear. The CDR3 runs to 15 residues. CDR1 is KGHDR, CDR2 SFDVKD, per germline. Trimming cost V 3 bases and J 1 base, with 11 bases left between them. CDR3 in DNA: TGTGCCACCAGTGATGGGATCCGGAATAACTATGGCTACACCTTC. Amino acid sequence: CATSDGIRNNYGYTF.